This T cell receptor (beta chain) was profiled in a study of regulatory T cells in long-lasting Graves disease. Time point specified: persistent/refractory GD, antithyroid drugs over 5 years with positive TRAb. Generation of the TCR library employed RNA extracted from PBMCs. Graves' disease diagnosis relied on American Thyroid Association guidelines. Libraries of TCR beta came from iRepertoire HTBI primers plus Arm-PCR of CDR3 regions. TCRdb itself ran the multiplex PCR reads through MiXCR, one entry per CDR3 protein. The profile shows roughly 400,000 distinct CDR3 sequences, 20% of them singletons. Ten or more counts support this clonotype. The length of the CDR3 is 15 residues. The V gene lost 6 bases and the J gene lost 3 bases, with 15 bases spanning the gap. The V gene's germline CDR1 is MNHNS and CDR2 SASEGT.

This material consisted of peripheral blood mononuclear cells (PBMCs), taken when the disease was refractory, from a patient treated with antithyroid drugs. The sequence was obtained from a female donor with Graves disease. This chain links TRBV6-1 with TRBJ1-5, with D possibly matching TRBD1 (5 bases). The CDR3 here is CASRLQVSDNQPQHF. The DNA of the CDR3 is TGTGCCAGCAGGTTACAGGTTTCCGACAATCAGCCCCAGCATTTT.